Reported below is one T cell receptor beta chain. TCRdb keeps only in-frame clones here, not all; method: immunoSEQ multiplex PCR. The sample shows some 120,000 clones, more than 85% of them seen only once. The data are from a study of control samples from healthy donors and cancer patients. Germline loops: CDR1 SGHRS, CDR2 YFSETQ. Unmatched junction bases numbered 2, after V lost 2 bases and J lost 8 bases. This CDR3 region has 13 residues. This clonotype originated in a man aged 50 to 60 with head and neck cancer. This chain links TRBV5-1 with TRBJ1-2; 11 bases align to TRBD1. The sample was PBMCs. This CDR3 is CASSFWTGGGYTF. The CDR3 DNA reads as TGCGCCAGCAGCTTCTGGACAGGGGGCGGCTACACCTTC.